Detailed here is one TCR beta chain. Between the trimmed V and J ends, which lost 0 bases and 9 bases, there was a span of 11 bases. CDR1 LGHDT and CDR2 YNNKEL come from the germline V gene (reference sequence). The CDR3 has 14 residues. The data originate from a study of blood T cell repertoires in COVID-19. About the study: PBMCs, B-cell-depleted T cells, or T cells were the source of the cDNA or gDNA that made up the material.

In the original processing: The assay estimated nucleated cells by amplifying reference gene primers. Only in-frame clones appear in the TCRdb table, and some are missing; sequencing was by immunoSEQ multiplex PCR. D and trimming come from the DNA, and the V and J calls and clone size come from that table. Found here are 210,000 or so clones, about 90% of them singletons; the top ten hold 10% to 13%. The J gene is TRBJ2-2, the V gene TRBV3-1 (or the pseudogene TRBV3-2), with D possibly matching TRBD1 (5 bases). The source is a man aged 25 to 45 who had recovered from COVID-19. Sequencing was performed on PBMCs or T cells enriched from blood (not recorded which). The CDR3 loop is CASSQESGSRELFF. The CDR3 DNA follows: TGTGCCAGCAGCCAAGAGTCAGGGTCCCGGGAGCTGTTTTTT.